The source of this T cell receptor beta chain is a study of cytomegalovirus exposure and HLA in healthy donors. General study results and limits: Sequencing artifact likely explains a cluster of highly shared sequence variants.

Concerning this clone itself: The antigen is unknown.

With 60 Vbeta and 13 Jbeta primers, the PCR was carried out. Assay used: immunoSEQ multiplex PCR; TCRdb lists only in-frame clones, some missing. The sample contains some 150,000 clones, more than 75% of which appear only once. The V gene's germline CDR1 is MDHEN and CDR2 SYDVKM. The V segment lost 5 bases and the J segment 3 bases; nucleotides outside the gene matches: 16. This CDR3 region has 19 residues. This chain connects TRBV28 to TRBJ2-7; 13 positions match TRBD2. This TCR derives from a woman in her forties or fifties in good health and CMV-seropositive. Sequenced material: PBMCs. CDR3 DNA sequence: TGTGCCAGCAGTCGCGTCCGCCCACTAGCGGGAGGGCCGGGCTACGAGCAGTACTTC. Its translation: CASSRVRPLAGGPGYEQYF.